Here is one T cell receptor beta chain with its context. MiXCR, run by TCRdb on the RT-PCR reads, gives a single entry per CDR3 protein. The data hold around 700,000 distinct CDR3 sequences, with 11% to 15% observed a single time. Germline V gene lookup returns CDR1 SGHVS and CDR2 FNYEAQ. V shed 0 bases and J shed 16 bases, with 25 bases lying between them. CDR3 length: 16 amino acids. Sample: memory CD4+ T cells from blood. The clonotype comes from a female donor in good health, serving as a healthy control. The chain uses TRBV7-6 and TRBJ2-1, with D perhaps matching TRBD1 or TRBD2 (6 bases each). The CDR3: CASSLALASVPGGEFF. The CDR3 nucleotides read TGTGCCAGCAGCTTAGCGCTGGCTAGCGTACCCGGGGGCGAATTCTTC.